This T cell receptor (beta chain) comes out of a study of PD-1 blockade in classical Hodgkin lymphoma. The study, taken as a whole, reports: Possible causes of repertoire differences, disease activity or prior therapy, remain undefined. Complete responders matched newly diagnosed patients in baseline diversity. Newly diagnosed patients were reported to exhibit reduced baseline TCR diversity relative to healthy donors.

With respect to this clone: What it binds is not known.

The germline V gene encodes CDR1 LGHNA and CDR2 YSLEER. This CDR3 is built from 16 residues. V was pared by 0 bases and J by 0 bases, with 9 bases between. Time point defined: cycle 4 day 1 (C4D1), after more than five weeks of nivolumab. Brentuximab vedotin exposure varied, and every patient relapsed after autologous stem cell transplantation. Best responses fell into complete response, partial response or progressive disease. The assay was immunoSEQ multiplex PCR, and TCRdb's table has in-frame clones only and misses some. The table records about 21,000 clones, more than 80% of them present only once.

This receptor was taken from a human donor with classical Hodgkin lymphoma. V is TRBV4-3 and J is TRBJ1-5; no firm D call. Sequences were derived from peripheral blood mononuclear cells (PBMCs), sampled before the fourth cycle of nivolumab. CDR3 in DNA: TGCGCCAGCAGCCAAGAGTGGACCGTTAGCAATCAGCCCCAGCATTTT. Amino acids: CASSQEWTVSNQPQHF.